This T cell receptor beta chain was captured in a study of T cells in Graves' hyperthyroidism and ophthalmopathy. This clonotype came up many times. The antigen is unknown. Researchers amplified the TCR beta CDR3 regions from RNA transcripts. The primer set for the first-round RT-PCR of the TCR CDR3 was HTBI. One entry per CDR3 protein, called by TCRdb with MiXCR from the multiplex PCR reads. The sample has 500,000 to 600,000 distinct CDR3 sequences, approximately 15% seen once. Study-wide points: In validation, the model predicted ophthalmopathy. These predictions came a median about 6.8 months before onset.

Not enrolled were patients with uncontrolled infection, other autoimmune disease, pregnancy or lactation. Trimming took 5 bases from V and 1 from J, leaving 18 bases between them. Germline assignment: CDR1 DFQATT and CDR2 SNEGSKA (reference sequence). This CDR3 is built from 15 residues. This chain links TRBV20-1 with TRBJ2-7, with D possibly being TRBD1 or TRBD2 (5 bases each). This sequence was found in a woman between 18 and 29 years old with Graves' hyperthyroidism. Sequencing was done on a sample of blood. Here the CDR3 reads CSAYPGTQESYEQYF. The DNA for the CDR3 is TGCAGTGCTTACCCCGGGACCCAGGAATCCTACGAGCAGTACTTC.